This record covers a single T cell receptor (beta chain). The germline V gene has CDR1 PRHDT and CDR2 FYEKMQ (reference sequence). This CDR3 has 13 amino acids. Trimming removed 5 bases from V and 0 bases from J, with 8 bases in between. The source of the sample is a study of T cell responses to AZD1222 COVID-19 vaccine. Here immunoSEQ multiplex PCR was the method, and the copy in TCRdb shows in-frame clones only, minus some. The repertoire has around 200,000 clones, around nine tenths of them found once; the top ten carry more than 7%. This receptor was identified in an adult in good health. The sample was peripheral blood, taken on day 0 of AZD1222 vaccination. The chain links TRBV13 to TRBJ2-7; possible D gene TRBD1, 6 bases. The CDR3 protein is CASSLQGSYEQYF. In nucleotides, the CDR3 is TGTGCCAGCAGCCTACAGGGCTCCTACGAGCAGTACTTC.